This TCR beta chain emerged from a study of molecular identifiers for immune sequencing clone quantification. TCRdb independently ran MiXCR on the PCR reads; one entry per CDR3 protein. The profile shows just under 650,000 distinct CDR3 sequences, nearly 20% of them singletons. This clonotype was observed at least ten times. V was cut by 0 bases and J by 0 bases, with 6 bases left in between. CDR1 SGHKS and CDR2 YYEKEE come from the germline V gene (reference sequence). The CDR3 runs 14 residues. The material sequenced was naive CD8+ T cells from blood, with Jurkat cell RNA spiked in. This sample's subset: FACS-sorted CD8+CD4-CCR7+CD45RA+ naive T cells. The gene calls are TRBV5-5 and TRBJ1-1; D is undetermined. This sequence was found in a human donor in good health. Some libraries in this study had Jurkat cell RNA spiked in. DNA of the CDR3: TGTGCCAGCAGCTTGGGCAGCATGAACACTGAAGCTTTCTTT. It codes for CASSLGSMNTEAFF.